This record concerns one T cell receptor beta chain sequence. What it binds is unknown. This beta chain is an off-target read within a library intended for alpha chains, so its frequency means little. A single record per CDR3 protein comes from TCRdb applying MiXCR to the 5' RACE reads. The table shows several thousand distinct CDR3 sequences, with 15% occurring only once. Described time point: sample taken at primary tumor resection. The source of the sample is a study of spatial heterogeneity in lung cancer. Study-wide points: Counts of expanded intratumoral alpha and beta TCRs tracked tumor mutation counts.

This clonotype originated in a female donor with early-stage non-small cell lung cancer. Specimen: lung tumor tissue, collected at surgery.

CDR3 loop: CSAYRDGYTF. CDR3 nucleotide sequence: TGCAGTGCTTACAGGGATGGCTACACCTTC. The gene calls are TRBV20-1 and TRBJ1-2, with D possibly being TRBD1 (6 bases). V shed 5 bases and J shed 6 bases, with 7 bases lying between them. The CDR3 extends over 10 amino acids. From germline, CDR1 is DFQATT and CDR2 SNEGSKA (reference sequence).